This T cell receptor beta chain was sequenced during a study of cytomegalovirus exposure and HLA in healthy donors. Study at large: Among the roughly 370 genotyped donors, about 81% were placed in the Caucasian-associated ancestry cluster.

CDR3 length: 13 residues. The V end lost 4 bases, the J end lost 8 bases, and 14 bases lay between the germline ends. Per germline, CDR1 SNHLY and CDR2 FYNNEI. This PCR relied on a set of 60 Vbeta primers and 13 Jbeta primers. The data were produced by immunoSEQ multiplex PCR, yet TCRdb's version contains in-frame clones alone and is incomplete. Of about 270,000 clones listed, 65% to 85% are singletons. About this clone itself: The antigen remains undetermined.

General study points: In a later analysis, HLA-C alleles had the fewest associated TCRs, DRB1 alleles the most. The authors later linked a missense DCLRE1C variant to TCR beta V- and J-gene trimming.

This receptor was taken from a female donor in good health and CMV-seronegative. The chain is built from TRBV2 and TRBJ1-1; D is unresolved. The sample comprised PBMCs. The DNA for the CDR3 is TGTGCCAGCAGTGGTGCGGTAATTCGCGAAGCTTTCTTT. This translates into CASSGAVIREAFF.